What follows are 6 T cell receptor beta chains derived from one specimen sequenced in a study of blood T cell repertoires in COVID-19. The table came from immunoSEQ multiplex PCR; TCRdb's copy has only in-frame clones and leaves some out. The sample holds 100,000 or so clones, approximately 86% seen once. Source material: PBMCs or T cells enriched from blood (not recorded which). The receptors stem from a woman in her forties or fifties who had recovered from COVID-19.

CDR3 residues: CASSADGSSYNEQFF. The CDR3 coding sequence is TGTGCCAGCAGCGCCGACGGGAGCTCCTACAATGAGCAGTTCTTC. This chain joins TRBV9 and TRBJ2-1, with a possible D match to TRBD2 (6 bases). The CDR3 contains 15 residues. From germline, CDR1 is SGDLS and CDR2 YYNGEE. V was shortened by 3 bases and J by 0 bases, with 10 bases between the two germline ends.

The chain combines TRBV7-2 with TRBJ2-1; 11 bases are a match to TRBD2. CDR1 is SGHTA, CDR2 FQGNSA, per germline. The CDR3 spans 17 residues. V was clipped by 1 base and J by 8 bases; unmatched bases: 10. CDR3 sequence: CASSLGGLAGGYDEQFF. The DNA for the CDR3 is TGTGCCAGCAGCTTAGGGGGGCTAGCGGGAGGATACGATGAGCAGTTCTTC.

The rearrangement joins TRBV28 to TRBJ2-7, with 9 positions matching TRBD1. CDR1 is MDHEN, CDR2 SYDVKM, per germline. The CDR3 runs 18 residues. V was pared by 5 bases and J by 1 base, with 15 bases of the junction left unmatched. In DNA, the CDR3 is TGTGCCAGCAGTAAAGACCGGGACAGGGTGTACGGATCCTACGAGCAGTACTTC. Residues: CASSKDRDRVYGSYEQYF.

DNA for the CDR3: TGTGCCAGCAGTTCCTTCGGGGTATTGGGGGAGGGCAATCAGCCCCAGCATTTT. Translating gives CASSSFGVLGEGNQPQHF. The chain joins TRBV27 to TRBJ1-5; maybe TRBD1 (5 bases). Trimming left V 4 bases short and J 2 bases short, with 21 bases between. Germline V CDR1 and CDR2: MNHEY, SMNVEV (reference sequence). The CDR3 has 18 amino acids.

J is TRBJ2-2 and V is TRBV7-9, with TRBD2 matching 8 bases. Germline V gene lookup returns CDR1 SEHNR and CDR2 FQNEAQ (reference sequence). The V gene end was trimmed by 5 bases and the J gene end by 4 bases; junction bases not matched to a gene: 9. CDR3 length: 16 residues. The CDR3 loop is CASSPPEREITGELFF. The CDR3 DNA sequence: TGTGCCAGCAGCCCCCCCGAGCGGGAGATCACCGGGGAGCTGTTTTTT.

V is TRBV5-1 and J is TRBJ2-5, with D perhaps matching TRBD2 (6 bases). The CDR3 is 12 residues long. The germline CDR1 and CDR2 sequences are SGHRS and YFSETQ. Trimming left V 4 bases short and J 3 bases short, with 7 bases between. CDR3 nucleotide sequence: TGCGCCAGCAGCACGGGAGAAGAGACCCAGTACTTC. This gives the protein CASSTGEETQYF. Full variable domain (outside the CDR3, taken from reference TRBV5-1 and TRBJ2-5): KAGVTQTPRYLIKTRGQQVTLSCSPISGHRSVSWYQQTPGQGLQFLFEYFSETQRNKGNFPGRFSGRQFSNSRSEMNVSTLELGDSALYLCASSTGEETQYFGPGTRLLVL.